Each of the 20 T cell receptor beta chains below was sequenced from the same sample in a study of blood T cell repertoires in COVID-19. Using immunoSEQ multiplex PCR, the repertoire was profiled, and TCRdb retains in-frame clones only, with some absent. The sample includes 34,000 or so clones, roughly 90% seen only once; the top ten take roughly 2.1%. The sequenced material came from peripheral blood. These receptors were taken from a man in his forties or fifties with active or convalescent COVID-19.

The chain has TRBV2 and TRBJ1-2; 8 bases match TRBD1. Germline CDR1 SNHLY, CDR2 FYNNEI. V lost 3 bases to trimming and J lost 4 bases; unmatched junction nucleotides: 4. The CDR3 contains 14 residues. The CDR3 region has the DNA TGTGCCAGCAGTGAGGCAGGGGGCGGCTATGGCTACACCTTC. It specifies CASSEAGGGYGYTF.

The chain couples TRBV2 to TRBJ2-3, with 11 bases aligning to TRBD2. V gave up 2 bases and J gave up 0 bases; unmatched junction bases: 10. This CDR3 is 19 amino acids long. Germline CDR1 SNHLY, CDR2 FYNNEI. The CDR3 sequence is CASSEWASGRIPSTDTQYF. The CDR3, as DNA: TGTGCCAGCAGTGAATGGGCTAGCGGGAGGATCCCTAGCACAGATACGCAGTATTTT.

The V call is TRBV28, the J call TRBJ2-7; TRBD2 matches at 7 bases. Germline V gene data show CDR1 as MDHEN and CDR2 as SYDVKM. The CDR3 covers 14 residues. Losses at the gene ends were 4 bases for V and 2 bases for J; bases not matched to a gene: 5. Here the CDR3 DNA reads TGTGCCAGCAGTTCATCACTAGCGCCCTACGAGCAGTACTTC. This sequence encodes CASSSSLAPYEQYF.

J is TRBJ1-2 and V is TRBV4-2; TRBD1 aligns across 9 bases. The junction had 4 bases not matched to a gene; V was cut back by 4 bases and J by 4 bases. The CDR3 consists of 14 residues. Per germline, CDR1 LGHNA and CDR2 YNFKEQ. CDR3 coding DNA: TGTGCCAGCAGCCCTGGGACAGGGTCCTATGGCTACACCTTC. The encoded protein is CASSPGTGSYGYTF.

The chain joins TRBV7-2 to TRBJ2-7; weak D call: TRBD2 (6 bases). Germline CDR1 and CDR2: SGHTA and FQGNSA. Trimming took off 4 bases at V and 4 bases at J, with 11 bases between the two ends. CDR3 length: 13 residues. This chain's CDR3 is CASSSGTGYEQYF. The CDR3 nucleotides read TGTGCCAGCAGCTCGGGGACTGGTTACGAGCAGTACTTC.

The chain uses TRBV19 and TRBJ2-1, with D tentatively TRBD2 (6 bases). The CDR3 contains 16 residues. Looked up from germline, CDR1 is LNHDA and CDR2 is SQIVND (reference sequence). With 4 bases removed from V and 0 bases from J, the gap between germline ends came to 13 bases. CDR3 amino acids: CASSRTRAGSYNEQFF. The CDR3 region has the DNA TGTGCCAGTAGTAGGACCCGAGCGGGCTCCTACAATGAGCAGTTCTTC.

The genes are TRBV15 and TRBJ2-7, with 8 bases matching TRBD1. The CDR3 runs 17 residues. CDR1 is LNHNV, CDR2 YYDKDF, per germline (reference sequence). Trimming at V came to 1 base and at J to 6 bases, leaving 14 bases not matched to a gene. The CDR3 region has the DNA TGTGCCACCAGCAGAGGCAGGGGGCGCAACGTGGGGGGCGAGCAGTACTTC. Its translation is CATSRGRGRNVGGEQYF.

The rearrangement links TRBV11-2 to TRBJ2-5; D might be TRBD2 (5 bases). The CDR3 length is 14 residues. Germline assignment: CDR1 SGHAT and CDR2 FQNNGV. With 5 bases removed from V and 2 bases from J, the gap between germline ends came to 12 bases. The CDR3 is CASSPGLLQETQYF. CDR3 sequence (DNA): TGTGCCAGCAGCCCCGGACTCTTACAAGAGACCCAGTACTTC.

Of note for this clone: The junction and the germline gene differ at one end; a read error may be behind it. CDR3 protein: CAWSVYQGPEFF. The CDR3 DNA reads TGTGCCTGGAGTGTATACCAGGGCCCGGAGTTTTTT. The chain has TRBV30 and TRBJ2-3, with D possibly matching TRBD1 (5 bases). CDR1 GTSNPN and CDR2 SVGIG come from the germline V gene (reference sequence). CDR3 length: 12 amino acids.

The chain combines TRBV20-1 with TRBJ2-7; 7 bases match TRBD2. Trimming cost V 3 bases and J 3 bases; bases outside gene matches: 8. The CDR3 has 14 residues. The germline CDR1 and CDR2 sequences are DFQATT and SNEGSKA (reference sequence). CDR3 nucleotide sequence: TGCAGTGCTAGTCCCGCGGGGGATGGCTACGAGCAGTACTTC. Protein: CSASPAGDGYEQYF.

CDR3 sequence (DNA): TGTGCCAGCAGCTTAGGGCGCAATCAGCCCCAGCATTTT. Translation: CASSLGRNQPQHF. The rearrangement links TRBV7-2 to TRBJ1-5; no clear D gene. The germline V and J ends were trimmed by 1 base and 2 bases, with 3 bases remaining between them. The CDR3 length is 13 residues. The germline CDR1 and CDR2 sequences are SGHTA and FQGNSA.

V is TRBV18 and J is TRBJ1-2; D is unclear. The CDR3 has 14 residues. From germline, CDR1 is KGHSH and CDR2 LQKENI. The V end was cut by 2 bases, the J end by 7 bases, with 14 bases between. CDR3 DNA: TGTGCCAGCTCACCAGCTAGCACAGTCTTTGGCTACACCTTC. Translation: CASSPASTVFGYTF.

The count of this clone is one. This chain connects TRBV19 to TRBJ2-1, with TRBD2 matching over 13 bases. Trimming removed 4 bases from V and 7 bases from J; junction bases left unmatched: 13. Germline V CDR1 and CDR2: LNHDA, SQIVND (reference sequence). This CDR3 is built from 18 residues. This CDR3 reads CASSRTGGLAGTRNEQFF. CDR3 bases: TGTGCCAGTAGTAGGACAGGGGGACTAGCGGGGACACGGAATGAGCAGTTCTTC. Together with reference TRBV19 and TRBJ2-1, the CDR3 gives the full variable domain: DGGITQSPKYLFRKEGQNVTLSCEQNLNHDAMYWYRQDPGQGLRLIYYSQIVNDFQKGDIAEGYSVSREKKESFPLTVTSAQKNPTAFYLCASSRTGGLAGTRNEQFFGPGTRLTVL.

This clone has a single count. V gene TRBV19 combines with J gene TRBJ2-3, with D possibly TRBD2 on 5 matching bases. V dropped 6 bases and J dropped 1 base, with 14 bases sitting between them. Germline CDR1 reads LNHDA; CDR2 reads SQIVND (reference sequence). This CDR3 comprises 15 residues. The CDR3 sequence is CASSLMRAGTDTQYF. CDR3 coding DNA: TGTGCCAGTAGCCTGATGAGGGCTGGCACAGATACGCAGTATTTT.

This chain uses TRBV19 with TRBJ2-1; maybe TRBD1 (5 bases). V lost 3 bases, J lost 6 bases, and 12 bases lay in between. CDR1 and CDR2 (germline): LNHDA, SQIVND (reference sequence). CDR3 length: 14 amino acids. The CDR3 is CASSMNRPGNEQFF. CDR3 bases: TGTGCCAGTAGTATGAACAGGCCAGGCAATGAGCAGTTCTTC. Looking up the rest from reference TRBV19 and TRBJ2-1 gives the full variable domain: DGGITQSPKYLFRKEGQNVTLSCEQNLNHDAMYWYRQDPGQGLRLIYYSQIVNDFQKGDIAEGYSVSREKKESFPLTVTSAQKNPTAFYLCASSMNRPGNEQFFGPGTRLTVL.

The rearrangement links TRBV6-2 or TRBV6-3 to TRBJ1-4; D is uncertain. Germline assignment: CDR1 MNHEY and CDR2 SVGEGT. The V end lost 0 bases, the J end lost 7 bases, and 18 bases lay between the germline ends. CDR3 length equals 17 residues. The CDR3 protein is CASSYSDGETSFEKLFF. DNA for the CDR3: TGTGCCAGCAGTTACTCCGACGGGGAAACTTCATTTGAAAAACTGTTTTTT.

The chain uses TRBV18 and TRBJ1-2, with unresolved D. V lost 2 bases to trimming and J lost 4 bases, with 11 bases between them. The CDR3 runs to 14 residues. Germline-derived CDR1 and CDR2 are KGHSH and LQKENI. CDR3 sequence (DNA): TGTGCCAGCTCACCAGCCCCAGCGCTCTATGGCTACACCTTC. Translated: CASSPAPALYGYTF. Variable domain in full (rest from reference TRBV18 and TRBJ1-2): NAGVMQNPRHLVRRRGQEARLRCSPMKGHSHVYWYRQLPEEGLKFMVYLQKENIIDESGMPKERFSAEFPKEGPSILRIQQVVRGDSAAYFCASSPAPALYGYTFGSGTRLTVV.

The chain has TRBV2 and TRBJ1-4; 9 bases agree with TRBD1. The CDR3 sequence is 16 residues long. V was clipped by 0 bases and J by 8 bases; unmatched bases: 7. Germline V CDR1 and CDR2: SNHLY, FYNNEI. CDR3 DNA: TGTGCCAGCAGTGAAGCGTCGGGACAGGGAGACGAAAAACTGTTTTTT. Its translation: CASSEASGQGDEKLFF.

The chain's CDR3 is CASSVVEESNSPLHF. In DNA, the CDR3 is TGTGCCAGCAGTGTGGTCGAAGAGTCTAATTCACCCCTCCACTTT. The chain combines TRBV5-4 with TRBJ1-6, with D unresolved. The germline V and J ends were trimmed by 5 bases and 6 bases, with 15 bases remaining between them. The CDR3 has 15 residues. Per the germline V gene, CDR1 is SGHNT and CDR2 is YYREEE (reference sequence).

The chain is built from TRBV28 and TRBJ2-2, with TRBD1 matching 9 bases. The V and J ends lost 3 bases and 6 bases, in that order; junction bases with no gene match: 5. The germline gives CDR1 MDHEN, CDR2 SYDVKM. The CDR3 loop spans 15 amino acids. The CDR3 protein is CASSFPGTGPGELFF. The CDR3 bases are TGTGCCAGCAGTTTTCCCGGGACAGGGCCCGGGGAGCTGTTTTTT.